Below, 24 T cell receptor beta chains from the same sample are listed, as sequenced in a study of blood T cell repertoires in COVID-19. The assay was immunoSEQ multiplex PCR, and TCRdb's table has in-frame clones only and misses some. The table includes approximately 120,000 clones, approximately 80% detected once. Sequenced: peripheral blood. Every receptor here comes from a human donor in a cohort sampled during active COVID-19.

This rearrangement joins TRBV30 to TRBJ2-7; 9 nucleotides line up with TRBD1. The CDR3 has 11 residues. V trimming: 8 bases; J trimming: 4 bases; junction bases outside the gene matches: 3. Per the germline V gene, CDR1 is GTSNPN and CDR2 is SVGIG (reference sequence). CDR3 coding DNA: TGTGCCGTGGACAGGGGTTACGAGCAGTACTTC. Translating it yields CAVDRGYEQYF.

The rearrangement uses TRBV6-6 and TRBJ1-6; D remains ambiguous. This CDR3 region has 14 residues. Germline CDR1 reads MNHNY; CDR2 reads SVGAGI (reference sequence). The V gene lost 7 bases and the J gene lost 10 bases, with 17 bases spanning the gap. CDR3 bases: TGTGCCAGCACCTTCGACATGGGAGGATCACCCCTCCACTTT. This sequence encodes CASTFDMGGSPLHF.

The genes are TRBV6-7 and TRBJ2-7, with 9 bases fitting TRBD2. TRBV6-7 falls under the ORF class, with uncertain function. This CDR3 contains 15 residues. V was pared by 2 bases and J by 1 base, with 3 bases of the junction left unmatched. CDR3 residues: CASSYVTSGSYEQYF. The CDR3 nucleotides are TGTGCCAGCAGTTACGTGACTAGCGGATCCTACGAGCAGTACTTC.

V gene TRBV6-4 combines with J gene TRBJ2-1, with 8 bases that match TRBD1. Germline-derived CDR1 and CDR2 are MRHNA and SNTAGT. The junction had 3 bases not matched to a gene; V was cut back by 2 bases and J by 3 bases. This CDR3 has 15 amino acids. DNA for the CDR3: TGTGCCAGCAGTGACGCCGGGACAGGCTACAATGAGCAGTTCTTC. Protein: CASSDAGTGYNEQFF.

CDR3 region: CASTTGGPGGDTEAFF. The CDR3 nucleotides read TGTGCCAGCACCACGGGCGGGCCCGGAGGGGACACTGAAGCTTTCTTT. This chain joins TRBV7-2 and TRBJ1-1; perhaps TRBD1 as D (5 bases). Looked up from germline, CDR1 is SGHTA and CDR2 is FQGNSA. Trimming left V 7 bases short and J 3 bases short, with 21 bases between. The CDR3 runs to 16 residues.

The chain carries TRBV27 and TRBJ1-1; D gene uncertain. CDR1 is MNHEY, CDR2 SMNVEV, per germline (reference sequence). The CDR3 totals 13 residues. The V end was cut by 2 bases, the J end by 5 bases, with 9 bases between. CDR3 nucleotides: TGTGCCAGCAGTTTAGCCCGCAGGACTGAAGCTTTCTTT. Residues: CASSLARRTEAFF.

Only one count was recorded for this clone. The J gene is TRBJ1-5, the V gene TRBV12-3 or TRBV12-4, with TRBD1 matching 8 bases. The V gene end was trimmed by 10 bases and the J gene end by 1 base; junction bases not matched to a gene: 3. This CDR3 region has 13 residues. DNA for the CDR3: TGTGCCACCGACAGGGGAAGCAATCAGCCCCAGCATTTT. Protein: CATDRGSNQPQHF.

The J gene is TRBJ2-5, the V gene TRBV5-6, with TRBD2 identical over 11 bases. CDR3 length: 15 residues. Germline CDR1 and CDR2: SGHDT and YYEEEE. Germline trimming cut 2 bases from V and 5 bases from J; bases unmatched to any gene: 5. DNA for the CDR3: TGTGCCAGCAGCTTCCCTAGCGGGGGGTTTGAGACCCAGTACTTC. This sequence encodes CASSFPSGGFETQYF.

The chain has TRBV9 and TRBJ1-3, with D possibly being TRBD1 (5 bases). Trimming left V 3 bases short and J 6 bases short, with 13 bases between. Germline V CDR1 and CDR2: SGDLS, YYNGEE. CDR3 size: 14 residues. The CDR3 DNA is TGTGCCAGCAGCGCGACCCTAGGGGCAAACACCATATATTTT. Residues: CASSATLGANTIYF.

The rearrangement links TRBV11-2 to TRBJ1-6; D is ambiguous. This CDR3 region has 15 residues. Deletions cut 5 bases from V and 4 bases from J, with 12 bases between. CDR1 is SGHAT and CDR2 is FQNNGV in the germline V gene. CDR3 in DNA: TGTGCCAGCAGCCCCACGGGAGTTTATAATTCACCCCTCCACTTT. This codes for CASSPTGVYNSPLHF.

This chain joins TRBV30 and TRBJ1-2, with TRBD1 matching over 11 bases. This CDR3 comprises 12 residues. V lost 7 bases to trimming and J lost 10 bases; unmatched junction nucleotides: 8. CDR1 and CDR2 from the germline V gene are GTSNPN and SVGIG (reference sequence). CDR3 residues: CALDRGQRIYTF. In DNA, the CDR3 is TGTGCCTTGGACAGGGGGCAAAGAATCTACACCTTC.

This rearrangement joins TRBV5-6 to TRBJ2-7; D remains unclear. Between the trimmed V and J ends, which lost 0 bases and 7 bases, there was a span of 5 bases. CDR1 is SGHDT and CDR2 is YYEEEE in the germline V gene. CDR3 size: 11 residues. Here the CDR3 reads CASSLGPEQYF. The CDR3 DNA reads TGTGCCAGCAGCTTGGGGCCGGAGCAGTACTTC.

As DNA, the CDR3 is TGTGCCAGCAGCTTAACTAGCGGGGCCTACGAGCAGTACTTC. It codes for CASSLTSGAYEQYF. The chain has TRBV11-3 and TRBJ2-7; the match to TRBD2 covers 10 bases. Germline V CDR1 and CDR2: SGHNT, YENEEA. Trimming at V came to 2 bases and at J to 2 bases, leaving 0 bases not matched to a gene. The CDR3 contains 14 residues.

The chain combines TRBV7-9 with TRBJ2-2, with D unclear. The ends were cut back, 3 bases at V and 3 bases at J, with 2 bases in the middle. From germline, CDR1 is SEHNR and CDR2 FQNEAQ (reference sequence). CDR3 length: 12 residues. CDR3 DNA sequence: TGTGCCAGCAGCTTCTACACCGGGGAGCTGTTTTTT. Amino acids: CASSFYTGELFF. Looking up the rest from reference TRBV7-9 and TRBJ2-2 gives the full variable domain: DTGVSQNPRHKITKRGQNVTFRCDPISEHNRLYWYRQTLGQGPEFLTYFQNEAQLEKSRLLSDRFSAERPKGSFSTLEIQRTEQGDSAMYLCASSFYTGELFFGEGSRLTVL.

This CDR3 reads CASGQGQNTGELFF. DNA for the CDR3: TGTGCCAGCGGCCAGGGGCAGAACACCGGGGAGCTGTTTTTT. The chain links TRBV2 to TRBJ2-2; possible D gene TRBD1, 6 bases. V was cut by 8 bases and J by 1 base, with 11 bases left in between. Germline-derived CDR1 and CDR2 are SNHLY and FYNNEI. This CDR3 has 14 residues.

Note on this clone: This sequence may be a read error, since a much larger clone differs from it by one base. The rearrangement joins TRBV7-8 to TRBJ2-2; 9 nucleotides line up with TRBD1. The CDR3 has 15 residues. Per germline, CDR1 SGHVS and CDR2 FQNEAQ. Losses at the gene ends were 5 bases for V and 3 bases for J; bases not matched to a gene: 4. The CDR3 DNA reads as TGTGCCAGCAGCGCCGGGACAGGGTACACCGGGGAGCTGTTTTTT. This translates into CASSAGTGYTGELFF.

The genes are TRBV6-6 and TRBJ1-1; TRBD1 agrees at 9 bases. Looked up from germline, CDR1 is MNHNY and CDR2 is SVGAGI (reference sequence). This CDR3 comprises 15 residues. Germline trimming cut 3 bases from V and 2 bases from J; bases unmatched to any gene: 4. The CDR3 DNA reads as TGTGCCAGCAGTTATAAGGGACAGGGTAACACTGAAGCTTTCTTT. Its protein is CASSYKGQGNTEAFF.

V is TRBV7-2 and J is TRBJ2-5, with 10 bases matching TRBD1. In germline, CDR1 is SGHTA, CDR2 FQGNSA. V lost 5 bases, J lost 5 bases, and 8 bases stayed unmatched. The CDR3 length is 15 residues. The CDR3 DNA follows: TGTGCCAGCAGCGCCCGGGACAGGGGCCGGGAGACCCAGTACTTC. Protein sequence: CASSARDRGRETQYF.

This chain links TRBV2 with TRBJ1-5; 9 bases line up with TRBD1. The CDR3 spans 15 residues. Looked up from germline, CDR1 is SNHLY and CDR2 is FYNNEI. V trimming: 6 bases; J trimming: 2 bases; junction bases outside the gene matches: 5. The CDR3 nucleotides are TGTGCCAGCAGCTTCGGGACAGGGCGCAATCAGCCCCAGCATTTT. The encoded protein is CASSFGTGRNQPQHF.

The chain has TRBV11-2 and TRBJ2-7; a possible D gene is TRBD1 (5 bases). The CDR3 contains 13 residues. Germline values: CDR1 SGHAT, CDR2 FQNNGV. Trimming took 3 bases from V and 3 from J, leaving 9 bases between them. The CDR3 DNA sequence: TGTGCCAGCAGCTTCGGCAGGGACTACGAGCAGTACTTC. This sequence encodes CASSFGRDYEQYF.

The CDR3 loop reads CASSREGLNTEAFF. The CDR3 DNA sequence: TGTGCCAGCTCACGGGAGGGGTTGAACACTGAAGCTTTCTTT. The V gene is TRBV18, the J gene TRBJ1-1, with a tentative D call TRBD1 (5 bases). This CDR3 contains 14 residues. CDR1 and CDR2 (germline): KGHSH, LQKENI. V was clipped by 4 bases and J by 0 bases, with 9 bases between them.

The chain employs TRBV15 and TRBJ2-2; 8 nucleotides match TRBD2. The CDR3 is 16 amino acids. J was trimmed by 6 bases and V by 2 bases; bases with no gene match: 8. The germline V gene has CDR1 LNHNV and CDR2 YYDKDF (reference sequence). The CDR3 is CATSRPQTGGSGELFF. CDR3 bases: TGTGCCACCAGCAGACCTCAGACGGGGGGGTCCGGGGAGCTGTTTTTT.

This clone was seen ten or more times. The CDR3 bases are TGTGCCAGCAGCTTGGGGGGGGAGCTGGACACTGAAGCTTTCTTT. This sequence encodes CASSLGGELDTEAFF. The V gene is TRBV5-4, the J gene TRBJ1-1; D is perhaps TRBD1 (5 bases). CDR3 length: 15 amino acids. CDR1 and CDR2 (germline): SGHNT, YYREEE (reference sequence). Trimming left V 0 bases short and J 3 bases short, with 12 bases between.

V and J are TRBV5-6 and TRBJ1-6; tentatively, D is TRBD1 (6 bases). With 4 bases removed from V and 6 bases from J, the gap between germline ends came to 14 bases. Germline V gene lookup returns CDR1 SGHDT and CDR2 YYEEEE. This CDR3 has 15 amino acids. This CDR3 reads CASSPRGHPNSPLHF. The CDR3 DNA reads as TGTGCCAGCAGCCCTCGGGGACATCCTAATTCACCCCTCCACTTT.